The next 5 T cell receptor beta chains were all read from a single sample in a study of shared clonotypes between healthy human individuals. The table came from immunoSEQ multiplex PCR; TCRdb's copy has only in-frame clones and leaves some out. The sample consists of about 1 million clones, 65% to 80% of them appearing once. Sequencing was performed on memory CD4+ T cells sorted from blood. Subset defined: CD45RA-negative fraction. The origin of the receptors is a man younger than 35 in good health.

The rearrangement uses TRBV7-8 and TRBJ2-7; D not resolved. Germline CDR1 and CDR2: SGHVS and FQNEAQ. V shed 5 bases and J shed 0 bases, with 14 bases lying between them. This CDR3 region has 15 residues. As DNA, the CDR3 is TGTGCCAGCAGCCCCGGACGCTCAGGCTCCTACGAGCAGTACTTC. Its translation is CASSPGRSGSYEQYF.

This chain uses TRBV5-8 with TRBJ2-7, with D maybe TRBD1 (6 bases). The CDR3 is 16 residues long. Germline CDR1 SGHTS, CDR2 YDEGEE. V lost 2 bases to trimming and J lost 4 bases, with 19 bases between them. The CDR3 DNA reads as TGTGCCAGCAGCTTCTACAGGGTTCCCCCATTTTACGAGCAGTACTTC. Translation gives CASSFYRVPPFYEQYF.

DNA of the CDR3: TGTGCCAGCAGCTCTGGACTAGCGGGAGTCGATGAGCAGTTCTTC. Protein product: CASSSGLAGVDEQFF. The V call is TRBV13, the J call TRBJ2-1; 13 bases fit TRBD2. This CDR3 has 15 amino acids. Germline trimming cut 4 bases from V and 8 bases from J; bases unmatched to any gene: 5. In germline, CDR1 is PRHDT, CDR2 FYEKMQ (reference sequence).

This chain uses TRBV4-1 with TRBJ1-1, with a possible D match to TRBD1 (6 bases). The CDR3 is 12 residues long. V lost 8 bases, J lost 5 bases, and 12 bases lay in between. The germline CDR1 and CDR2 sequences are MGHRA and YSYEKL. CDR3 amino acids: CASRRGGTEAFF. CDR3 in DNA: TGCGCCAGCCGCAGGGGAGGAACTGAAGCTTTCTTT.

This clone was detected only once. The chain uses TRBV5-1 and TRBJ1-6; no firm D call. The CDR3 extends over 15 amino acids. Germline V gives CDR1 SGHRS, CDR2 YFSETQ. The V and J ends lost 5 bases and 6 bases respectively, with 15 bases between them. The CDR3 protein is CASRDPSSANSPLHF. DNA of the CDR3: TGCGCCAGCAGAGACCCGTCTAGCGCTAATTCACCCCTCCACTTT.